These T cell receptor beta chains were read from a single sample in a study of T-cell memory formation after mild COVID-19. TCRdb ran MiXCR on the 5' RACE reads and lists one entry per CDR3 protein. The sample yields around 340,000 distinct CDR3 sequences, about 15% seen once. Sequencing was performed on PBMCs or a T cell subset sorted from them (not recorded which). The receptors derive from a man between 18 and 29 years old who had mild COVID-19 (a few samples of this study predate the infection). Cell type and time point are not known. The CDR3 runs from the conserved cysteine through the conserved F or W. Fields, in order: J gene, V gene, clone size, D gene, CDR3 DNA, CDR3 protein. The D gene is left open where the match is weak. The size of a clone is reported for some rows only, either as once, few or many, or as a class for expanded clones.

TRBJ2-1 TRBV5-1 many - TGCGCCAGCAGCTTTTACCCAGGGGAAAATAAGTTCTTC CASSFYPGENKFF
TRBJ1-1 TRBV4-2 - - TGTGCCAGCAGCCTGCGGGAGGGAGAGACTGAAGCTTTCTTT CASSLREGETEAFF
TRBJ2-5 TRBV7-9 - TRBD1 TGTGCCAGCAGCCCCAGATGGACAGGTACCCAAGAGACCCAGTACTTC CASSPRWTGTQETQYF
TRBJ2-3 TRBV4-2 few - TGTGCCAGCAGCCAAGATGCCTACCGAGGGTCAACACCGCAGCCGTCGCAGTATTTT CASSQDAYRGSTPQPSQYF
TRBJ1-3 TRBV5-5 few - TGTGCCAGCAGCTTGCAAGCAGCCAAGGGAAACACCATATATTTT CASSLQAAKGNTIYF
TRBJ2-2 TRBV7-3 few - TGTGCCAGCGGGCCCGGGGACACCGGGGAGCTGTTTTTT CASGPGDTGELFF
TRBJ1-5 TRBV30 few - TGTGCCTGGAGCGCCGGCCGGAAGCAGCCCCAGCATTTT CAWSAGRKQPQHF
TRBJ2-1 TRBV20-1 - - TGCAGTGCTAGACCTTCCGGTTACAATGAGCAGTTCTTC CSARPSGYNEQFF
TRBJ1-1 TRBV5-5 many TRBD1 TGTGCCAGCAGCAATTTCGGGACAGCACATAACACTGAAGCTTTCTTT CASSNFGTAHNTEAFF
TRBJ2-7 TRBV6-5 - - TGTGCCAGCAGTTACCTACAGGGCGAACCCTACGAGCAGTACTTC CASSYLQGEPYEQYF
TRBJ2-3 TRBV10-3 - TRBD2 TGTGCCATCAGCGCACAGACTAGCGTAGATACGCAGTATTTT CAISAQTSVDTQYF
TRBJ1-1 TRBV5-1 few - TGCGCCAGCAGCGATGGGCAGGGGAACACTGAAGCTTTCTTT CASSDGQGNTEAFF
TRBJ2-1 TRBV5-6 - - TGTGCCAGCAGCTCTCATCCCCCGGCGGGCAATGAGCAGTTCTTC CASSSHPPAGNEQFF
TRBJ2-1 TRBV5-1 many - TGCGCCAGCAGCTTGTCCCTGTCGCGCAATGAGCAGTTCTTC CASSLSLSRNEQFF
TRBJ1-4 TRBV24-1 few - TGTGCCACCAGTGATCAAACAGGCGGAACTAATGAAAAACTGTTTTTT CATSDQTGGTNEKLFF
TRBJ2-7 TRBV4-3 many TRBD2 TGCGCCAGCAGCCAAGGGGGGGGCGAGCAGTACTTC CASSQGGGEQYF
TRBJ1-2 TRBV7-3 - - TGTGCCAGCAGCTCAAACCCCGGGGTAACTGGCTACACCTTC CASSSNPGVTGYTF
TRBJ2-2 TRBV12-3/TRBV12-4 few - TGTGCCAGCAGTTTTCGGGGAGAAGCCGGGGAGCTGTTTTTT CASSFRGEAGELFF
TRBJ1-2 TRBV12-3/TRBV12-4 few - TGTGCCAGCAGCTTAACCAGCGCAGGACTTTACTATGGCTACACCTTC CASSLTSAGLYYGYTF
TRBJ2-1 TRBV7-2 - - TGTGCCAGCAGCTTAGGGATTGGATCCAATGAGCAGTTCTTC CASSLGIGSNEQFF
TRBJ2-3 TRBV9 few - TGTGCCAGCAGCCCCGAGGGAAGCGCAGATACGCAGTATTTT CASSPEGSADTQYF
TRBJ2-1 TRBV9 - TRBD1 TGTGCCAGCACTAAGGGACAGACAACCTCCTACAATGAGCAGTTCTTC CASTKGQTTSYNEQFF
TRBJ1-6 TRBV7-9 - - TGTGCCAGCAGCTTAGGGGGCGGAACCTTGCCACCCCTCCACTTT CASSLGGGTLPPLHF
TRBJ2-7 TRBV13 few - TGTGCCAGCAGCTTAGTTGGCAGCAAAGGGGAGCAGTACTTC CASSLVGSKGEQYF
TRBJ2-1 TRBV12-3/TRBV12-4 - - TGTGCCAGCAGTCCGGGGTCGAACAATGAGCAGTTCTTC CASSPGSNNEQFF
TRBJ2-4 TRBV6-2/TRBV6-3 few TRBD1 TGTGCCAGCAGTTGGACAGGCAGCATTCAGTACTTC CASSWTGSIQYF
TRBJ1-2 TRBV27 - - TGTGCCGCGGTCGGGCCCCGAGGAGGCTACACCTTC CAAVGPRGGYTF
TRBJ1-1 TRBV12-3/TRBV12-4 few - TGTGCCAGCACCCGAGGAACGGGAGCTTTCTTT CASTRGTGAFF
TRBJ1-5 TRBV4-2 - - TGTGCCAGCAGCCAAGACGGCAGGACGAATCACCCCCAGCATTTT CASSQDGRTNHPQHF
TRBJ2-7 TRBV6-5 few - TGTGCCAGCAGTTACCGCACCCGGGTCGAGCAGTACTTC CASSYRTRVEQYF